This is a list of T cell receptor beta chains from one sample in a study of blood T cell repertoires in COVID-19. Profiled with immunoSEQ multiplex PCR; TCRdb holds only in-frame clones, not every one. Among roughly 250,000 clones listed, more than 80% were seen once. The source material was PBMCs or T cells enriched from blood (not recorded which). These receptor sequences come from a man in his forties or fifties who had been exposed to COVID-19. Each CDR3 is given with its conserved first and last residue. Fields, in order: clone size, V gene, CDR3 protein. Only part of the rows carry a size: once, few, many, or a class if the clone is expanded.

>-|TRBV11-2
CASSPRLRLGYTF
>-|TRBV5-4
CASSLTGRANTGELFF
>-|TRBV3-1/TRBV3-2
CASSQAYGYTF
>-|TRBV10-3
CAISEPLGLGSYNEQFF
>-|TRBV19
CASSIMRGSYEKLFF
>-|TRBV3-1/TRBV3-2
CASSQGTGSDTEAFF
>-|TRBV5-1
CASSLSSWSTPNEQFF
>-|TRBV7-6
CASSLDHRRHTEGSTGELFF
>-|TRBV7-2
CASSSQGSGYTF
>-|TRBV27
CASSGRQGGPYEQFF
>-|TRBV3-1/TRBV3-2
CASSHSAGADTQYF
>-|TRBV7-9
CASFRGLYGYTF
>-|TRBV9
CASSVGAGINEKLFF
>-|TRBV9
CASSVAAGYTDTQYF
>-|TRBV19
CATRMVGLKSTDTQYF
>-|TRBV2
CASSEGASIYGYTF
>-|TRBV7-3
CASSQPGLAVEQFF
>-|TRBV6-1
CASSDRLGHYEQYF
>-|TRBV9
CASSGRTDGNSPLHF
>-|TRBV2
CASSEAWLGRRTRLGELFF
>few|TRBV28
CASSLVRFWRGAPYEQYF
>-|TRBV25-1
CASRQRAQETQYF